Each of the 26 T cell receptor beta chains below was sequenced from the same sample in a study of post-analysis software for immune sequencing data. No antigen is known for these receptors. Researchers reported that TCR beta cDNA libraries carried unique molecular identifiers. Using its own MiXCR run on the PCR reads, TCRdb lists one record per CDR3 protein. The sample lists approximately 770,000 distinct CDR3 sequences, more than 45% occurring once. General study findings and limits: Patients carried roughly 5 TRBV segments more frequently than controls did, and TRBV5-6, TRBV5-1 and TRBV20-1 were among them.

The sequenced sample consisted of blood. These receptors originate from a girl aged 10 to 17 with multiple sclerosis.

This clonotype appeared once. The gene calls are TRBV7-9 and TRBJ1-4; possibly TRBD1 for D (5 bases). V dropped 3 bases and J dropped 7 bases, with 15 bases sitting between them. The CDR3 contains 15 residues. Germline V CDR1 and CDR2: SEHNR, FQNEAQ (reference sequence). In DNA, the CDR3 is TGTGCCAGCAGCTTCAAAGGGGCAGTTGGTGAAAAACTGTTTTTT. Amino acids: CASSFKGAVGEKLFF. Full variable domain (remainder filled in from reference TRBV7-9 and TRBJ1-4): DTGVSQNPRHKITKRGQNVTFRCDPISEHNRLYWYRQTLGQGPEFLTYFQNEAQLEKSRLLSDRFSAERPKGSFSTLEIQRTEQGDSAMYLCASSFKGAVGEKLFFGSGTQLSVL.

Of note for this clonotype: This may be a read error, as it is one base from a much larger clone. The chain couples TRBV14 to TRBJ2-5, with D unresolved. CDR1 and CDR2 from the germline V gene are SGHDN and FVKESK. This CDR3 comprises 13 residues. Between the trimmed V and J ends, which lost 0 bases and 13 bases, there was a span of 15 bases. The CDR3 sequence is CASSQDLASPRYF. CDR3 DNA: TGTGCCAGCAGCCAAGATTTGGCCTCCCCCCGGTACTTC.

The V gene is TRBV15, the J gene TRBJ2-1; TRBD2 matches 10 bases. The CDR3 is 17 residues long. Germline V CDR1 and CDR2: LNHNV, YYDKDF (reference sequence). The ends lost 3 bases at V and 7 bases at J; junction bases unmatched: 12. In nucleotides, the CDR3 is TGTGCCACCAGCAGCTCCCGAGCGGGAGGGCTGAAGAATGAGCAGTTCTTC. Protein product: CATSSSRAGGLKNEQFF.

V usage is TRBV6-5 and J usage is TRBJ2-1; D possibly corresponds to TRBD2 (6 bases). Germline loops: CDR1 MNHEY, CDR2 SVGAGI. V lost 6 bases and J 3 bases, leaving 15 bases between the germline ends. This CDR3 comprises 15 residues. The CDR3 bases are TGTGCCAGCAGCCAAGGGCGACTAGACTACAATGAGCAGTTCTTC. This translates into CASSQGRLDYNEQFF.

CDR3 sequence (DNA): TGCAGCGTTGAAGTAGCGGGAGGGCCCTCCCTATGCTCCGAGCAGTACTTC. Amino acid sequence: CSVEVAGGPSLCSEQYF. The J gene is TRBJ2-4, the V gene TRBV29-1; 11 bases map to TRBD2. The DNA end is a closer match to TRBJ2-7, so the J assignment may be wrong. The CDR3 loop spans 17 amino acids. CDR1 and CDR2 from the germline V gene are SQVTM and ANQGSEA.

The chain combines TRBV7-3 with TRBJ2-1, with D tentatively TRBD2 (6 bases). The CDR3 loop spans 15 amino acids. Trimming pared 8 bases from V and 6 bases from J, leaving 20 bases between. The germline CDR1 and CDR2 sequences are SGHTA and FQGTGA. The CDR3 spells CASCPERARGNEQFF. The CDR3 DNA sequence: TGTGCCAGCTGTCCGGAGCGGGCACGGGGCAATGAGCAGTTCTTC.

The rearrangement links TRBV6-5 to TRBJ1-1; possible D gene TRBD1, 5 bases. Looked up from germline, CDR1 is MNHEY and CDR2 is SVGAGI. Trimming left V 7 bases short and J 1 base short, with 13 bases between. The CDR3 spans 14 residues. The CDR3 DNA follows: TGTGCCAGCACCCGGGGGGACGGGAACACTGAAGCTTTCTTT. Translating it yields CASTRGDGNTEAFF.

The V and J genes are TRBV5-8 and TRBJ2-7, with 12 bases fitting TRBD1. Germline V gene sequence: CDR1 SGHTS, CDR2 YDEGEE. This CDR3 comprises 20 residues. V trimming: 4 bases; J trimming: 3 bases; junction bases outside the gene matches: 20. In DNA form, the CDR3 reads TGTGCCAGCAGCCAATGGGACAGGGGGCAGATCGCGGAAATCTGCTACGAGCAGTACTTC. Protein: CASSQWDRGQIAEICYEQYF.

V usage is TRBV13 and J usage is TRBJ1-5, with D possibly matching TRBD1 (6 bases). The CDR3 has 16 residues. The germline V gene has CDR1 PRHDT and CDR2 FYEKMQ (reference sequence). V lost 0 bases and J 6 bases, leaving 15 bases between the germline ends. In DNA form, the CDR3 reads TGTGCCAGCAGCTTAGGTACAGGCCGCAGGGGTCAGCCCCAGCATTTT. Translating gives CASSLGTGRRGQPQHF.

The chain joins TRBV29-1 to TRBJ1-1; D might be TRBD1 (5 bases). V was trimmed by 7 bases and J by 1 base, leaving 19 bases between them. The CDR3 covers 15 residues. Germline V CDR1 and CDR2: SQVTM, ANQGSEA. The CDR3 DNA is TGCAGCGGCCAAACCGGGACTGCCAAGAACACTGAAGCTTTCTTT. This translates into CSGQTGTAKNTEAFF. Drawing the rest from reference TRBV29-1 and TRBJ1-1, the complete variable domain is SAVISQKPSRDICQRGTSLTIQCQVDSQVTMMFWYRQQPGQSLTLIATANQGSEATYESGFVIDKFPISRPNLTFSTLTVSNMSPEDSSIYLCSGQTGTAKNTEAFFGQGTRLTVV.

This chain connects TRBV7-9 to TRBJ2-3; D may be TRBD2 (6 bases). CDR1 and CDR2 (germline): SEHNR, FQNEAQ (reference sequence). Trimming stripped 4 bases from V and 0 bases from J, with 14 bases between. CDR3 length: 16 amino acids. The CDR3 spells CASSSSGGMSTDTQYF. Written as DNA, the CDR3 is TGTGCCAGCAGCTCCTCCGGCGGGATGAGCACAGATACGCAGTATTTT.

The rearrangement joins TRBV29-1 to TRBJ2-2, with D maybe TRBD2 (5 bases). Germline lookup yields CDR1 SQVTM and CDR2 ANQGSEA. The CDR3 has 15 amino acids. Trimming removed 3 bases at V and 4 bases at J, with 15 bases between. CDR3 in amino acids: CSVDISGSGTGELFF. CDR3 DNA sequence: TGCAGCGTTGATATCAGCGGTAGTGGCACCGGGGAGCTGTTTTTT.

The V call is TRBV3-1, the J call TRBJ2-1; 11 nucleotides match TRBD2. CDR1 is LGHDT and CDR2 is YNNKEL in the germline V gene (reference sequence). The CDR3 has 18 amino acids. V gave up 0 bases and J gave up 11 bases; unmatched junction bases: 15. The DNA of the CDR3 is TGTGCCAGCAGCCAAGAAGAACTAGCGGGAGAACTTTCGGGAAAGCAGTTCTTC. This encodes CASSQEELAGELSGKQFF.

The rearrangement links TRBV27 to TRBJ2-7; the D gene is possibly TRBD1 (5 bases). Between the trimmed V and J ends, which lost 5 bases and 2 bases, there was a span of 13 bases. The germline V gene has CDR1 MNHEY and CDR2 SMNVEV (reference sequence). There are 14 residues in the CDR3. The CDR3 DNA reads as TGTGCCAGCAGTCCAGGGAATCGAGCCTACGAGCAGTACTTC. Protein product: CASSPGNRAYEQYF.

V is TRBV7-2 and J is TRBJ2-1; D remains unclear. The CDR3 runs to 13 residues. CDR1 is SGHTA and CDR2 is FQGNSA in the germline V gene. V lost 5 bases and J lost 10, with 15 bases in between. The CDR3 nucleotides read TGTGCCAGCAGCCGCGGCTCTATCTGGGAGCAGTTCTTC. It codes for CASSRGSIWEQFF.

In this sample, this clonotype turned up a few times. This chain joins TRBV10-3 and TRBJ2-7, with D possibly being TRBD1 (5 bases). Germline V lookup: CDR1 ENHRY, CDR2 SYGVKD. This CDR3 spans 14 amino acids. V shed 0 bases and J shed 2 bases, with 8 bases lying between them. CDR3 region: CAISESAGPYEQYF. The CDR3 nucleotides read TGTGCCATCAGTGAGTCGGCAGGGCCCTACGAGCAGTACTTC.

This clonotype has more than one count but fewer than ten. The chain couples TRBV15 to TRBJ2-5; D gene ambiguous. The CDR3 has 15 residues. Germline loops: CDR1 LNHNV, CDR2 YYDKDF (reference sequence). With 0 bases removed from V and 0 bases from J, the gap between germline ends came to 8 bases. The CDR3 nucleotides are TGTGCCACCAGCAGAGATTATATCCACCAAGAGACCCAGTACTTC. Translated, it gives CATSRDYIHQETQYF.

Only a few counts were recorded for this clonotype. The chain uses TRBV5-1 and TRBJ1-2, with 8 bases fitting TRBD1. The CDR3 sequence is 15 residues long. Trimming cost V 4 bases and J 4 bases; bases outside gene matches: 9. Germline V gives CDR1 SGHRS, CDR2 YFSETQ. This CDR3 reads CASSRRGGTGYGYTF. CDR3 DNA: TGCGCCAGCAGCCGCCGAGGAGGGACAGGCTATGGCTACACCTTC.

This sequence joins TRBV7-9 and TRBJ1-4; 8 bases are shared with TRBD1. With V trimmed by 1 base and J by 7 bases, 5 bases remained unmatched. The CDR3 totals 15 residues. Germline lookup yields CDR1 SEHNR and CDR2 FQNEAQ (reference sequence). The DNA for the CDR3 is TGTGCCAGCAGCTTAGGGGGACAGGCAAGTGAAAAACTGTTTTTT. Translation gives CASSLGGQASEKLFF.

The chain couples TRBV6-1 to TRBJ1-5; 9 bases fit TRBD1. The V gene end was trimmed by 5 bases and the J gene end by 5 bases; junction bases not matched to a gene: 16. The CDR3 contains 18 residues. Per germline, CDR1 MNHNS and CDR2 SASEGT. This CDR3 reads CASSREFPGQGFYQPQHF. CDR3 coding DNA: TGTGCCAGCAGTCGTGAATTCCCGGGACAGGGTTTTTATCAGCCCCAGCATTTT.

The rearrangement uses TRBV10-3 and TRBJ2-4; D is ambiguous. Germline CDR1 is ENHRY and CDR2 is SYGVKD. The CDR3 has 13 amino acids. Deletions cut 10 bases from V and 8 bases from J, with 18 bases between. CDR3 protein: CATCPASSDIQYF. DNA of the CDR3: TGTGCCACCTGCCCCGCAAGCTCGGACATTCAGTACTTC.

The CDR3 sequence: CAARRCWDAYEQYF. DNA for the CDR3: TGTGCCGCCCGAAGATGTTGGGACGCCTACGAGCAGTACTTC. The chain combines TRBV6-7 with TRBJ2-5; D tentatively reads TRBD1 or TRBD2 (5 bases each). The J call is uncertain, as TRBJ2-7 better fits the DNA end. TRBV6-7 is an ORF; its function is uncertain. CDR3 length equals 14 residues.

This clonotype came up a few times. The chain joins TRBV6-6 to TRBJ2-7; D possibly corresponds to TRBD2 (6 bases). Trimming left V 10 bases short and J 5 bases short, with 12 bases between. The CDR3 length is 11 residues. The germline gives CDR1 MNHNY, CDR2 SVGAGI (reference sequence). The CDR3 DNA is TGTGCCACCTCATGGGGGGACGAGCAGTACTTC. Amino acid sequence: CATSWGDEQYF.

The chain uses TRBV15 and TRBJ1-1; the D gene is possibly TRBD1 (5 bases). In germline, CDR1 is LNHNV, CDR2 YYDKDF (reference sequence). The CDR3 contains 15 residues. Trimming pared 0 bases from V and 1 base from J, leaving 9 bases between. The CDR3 nucleotides are TGTGCCACCAGCAGAGAGGGGCAGCCGAACACTGAAGCTTTCTTT. Translating gives CATSREGQPNTEAFF.

V usage is TRBV27 and J usage is TRBJ2-7; 8 nucleotides agree with TRBD2. CDR3 length: 14 residues. Germline CDR1 MNHEY, CDR2 SMNVEV (reference sequence). The V and J ends lost 4 bases and 4 bases, in that order; junction bases with no gene match: 6. CDR3 sequence (DNA): TGTGCCAGCAGTTGGGGACTAGGACCTTACGAGCAGTACTTC. Translation: CASSWGLGPYEQYF.

This clonotype was found once. V and J are TRBV5-1 and TRBJ2-1; 8 bases are shared with TRBD2. The CDR3 loop spans 16 amino acids. V lost 1 base and J lost 8; bases outside the gene matches: 11. Germline lookup yields CDR1 SGHRS and CDR2 YFSETQ. The CDR3, as DNA: TGCGCCAGCAGCTTGCCAGGAGCGGGAGTAGGTGATGAGCAGTTCTTC. This encodes CASSLPGAGVGDEQFF.